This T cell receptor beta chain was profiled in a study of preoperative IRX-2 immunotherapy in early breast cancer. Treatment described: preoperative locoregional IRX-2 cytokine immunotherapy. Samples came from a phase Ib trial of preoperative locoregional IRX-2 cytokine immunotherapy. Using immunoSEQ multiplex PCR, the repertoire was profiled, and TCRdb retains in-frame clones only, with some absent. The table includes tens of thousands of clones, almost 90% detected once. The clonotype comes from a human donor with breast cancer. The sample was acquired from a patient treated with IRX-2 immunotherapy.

The CDR3 sequence is CASSQATGSGNTIYF. In nucleotides, the CDR3 is TGTGCCAGCAGCCAAGCTACTGGGAGCGGAAACACCATATATTTT. The chain carries TRBV4-2 and TRBJ1-3; no reliable D call. This CDR3 is 15 amino acids long. V lost 1 base and J 4 bases, leaving 11 bases between the germline ends. CDR1 and CDR2 (germline): LGHNA, YNFKEQ.